These T cell receptor beta chains were read from a single sample in a study of identifying expanded T cells in peripheral blood. Some clones are missing from TCRdb's copy, which holds only in-frame ones; the method was immunoSEQ multiplex PCR. The table includes 100,000 or so clones, roughly 89% detected once. Sequenced sample: blood. All receptors come from a person aged 18-69 years in good health. Each CDR3 is given without its conserved first and last residue. Fields, in order: J gene, V gene, CDR3 protein.

j_call: TRBJ1-5; v_call: TRBV19; cdr3_aa: ASSIKGVPGNQPQH
j_call: TRBJ2-1; v_call: TRBV7-8; cdr3_aa: ASSLRKKSVQGANEQF
j_call: TRBJ1-3; v_call: TRBV28; cdr3_aa: ASRFTGNTIY
j_call: TRBJ2-3; v_call: TRBV30; cdr3_aa: AWKAGGLPVFRADTQY
j_call: TRBJ2-3; v_call: TRBV27; cdr3_aa: ASSLEEGTSTDTQY
j_call: TRBJ2-3; v_call: TRBV4-2; cdr3_aa: ATLGAGATDTQY
j_call: TRBJ1-1; v_call: TRBV18; cdr3_aa: ASSPPRTENTEAF
j_call: TRBJ1-4; v_call: TRBV4-3; cdr3_aa: ASSQGSGAGWWGEKLF
j_call: TRBJ1-2; v_call: TRBV6-1; cdr3_aa: ASSAAAGNYGYT
j_call: TRBJ2-5; v_call: TRBV2; cdr3_aa: ASSELLAGEETQY
j_call: TRBJ2-7; v_call: TRBV19; cdr3_aa: ASSIRGLTSSYEQY
j_call: TRBJ1-5; v_call: TRBV9; cdr3_aa: ASSVGGSNQPQH
j_call: TRBJ2-3; v_call: TRBV7-2; cdr3_aa: ASSLMRGGSTDTQY
j_call: TRBJ1-1; v_call: TRBV6-5; cdr3_aa: ASSYSMAGNTEAF
j_call: TRBJ2-6; v_call: TRBV9; cdr3_aa: ASSLDREGANVLT
j_call: TRBJ1-2; v_call: TRBV27; cdr3_aa: ASSPQAGNYGYT
j_call: TRBJ1-5; v_call: TRBV19; cdr3_aa: ASSSAAGQPQH
j_call: TRBJ2-5; v_call: TRBV29-1; cdr3_aa: SVRRGAQETQY
j_call: TRBJ1-1; v_call: TRBV12-5; cdr3_aa: ASGQEGEAF
j_call: TRBJ2-3; v_call: TRBV27; cdr3_aa: ASSPGGLADTQY
j_call: TRBJ2-5; v_call: TRBV11-2; cdr3_aa: ASSLGRQGGTLTQY
j_call: TRBJ2-5; v_call: TRBV7-9; cdr3_aa: ASSTWGGETQY
j_call: TRBJ1-6; v_call: TRBV27; cdr3_aa: ASSLIGVGARDSPLH
j_call: TRBJ2-1; v_call: TRBV11-1; cdr3_aa: ASSSRNRQGHEQF
j_call: TRBJ2-1; v_call: TRBV30; cdr3_aa: AWSAPESYNEQF
j_call: TRBJ2-7; v_call: TRBV2; cdr3_aa: ASSEPGSDEQY
j_call: TRBJ2-2; v_call: TRBV2; cdr3_aa: ASSGQTNTGELF
j_call: TRBJ1-5; v_call: TRBV19; cdr3_aa: ASSIDRVGESNQPQH
j_call: TRBJ2-7; v_call: TRBV6-5; cdr3_aa: ASNGARTYEQY
j_call: TRBJ1-2; v_call: TRBV2; cdr3_aa: ASSDQGDYGYT
j_call: TRBJ2-1; v_call: TRBV5-6; cdr3_aa: ASSSTSGALNEQF
j_call: TRBJ1-6; v_call: TRBV4-2; cdr3_aa: ASSQGQGASSPLH
j_call: TRBJ2-1; v_call: TRBV7-6; cdr3_aa: ASSLAVTALALYNEQF
j_call: TRBJ1-2; v_call: TRBV10-2; cdr3_aa: ASSGSGQGMYGYT
j_call: TRBJ2-7; v_call: TRBV4-1; cdr3_aa: ASSQHQGGEQY
j_call: TRBJ2-5; v_call: TRBV7-9; cdr3_aa: ASSSKPGGRETQY
j_call: TRBJ1-3; v_call: TRBV4-3; cdr3_aa: ASSQEGSSGNTIY
j_call: TRBJ2-5; v_call: TRBV18; cdr3_aa: ASSPSTGETQY
j_call: TRBJ2-7; v_call: TRBV15; cdr3_aa: ATSRSRGRGYEQY
j_call: TRBJ2-1; v_call: TRBV9; cdr3_aa: ASSVAASGGIYNEQF
j_call: TRBJ2-7; v_call: TRBV5-1; cdr3_aa: ASSYRGYEQY